This T cell receptor (beta chain) was profiled in a study of shared clonotypes between healthy human individuals. This clone was detected once. The CDR3 is 14 amino acids. V lost 4 bases and J 0 bases, leaving 11 bases between the germline ends. The germline CDR1 and CDR2 sequences are SGHDT and YYEEEE. The table came from immunoSEQ multiplex PCR; TCRdb's copy has only in-frame clones and leaves some out. The table records 2,100,000 or so clones, under 97% of them present only once. The sequenced sample consisted of naive CD4+ T cells sorted from blood. Subset: CD45RA+ positively selected. The origin of this receptor is a young man in good health. This chain links TRBV5-6 with TRBJ2-7; D tentatively fits TRBD1 or TRBD2 (5 bases each). CDR3 region: CASSRDVSSYEQYF. The CDR3 DNA is TGTGCCAGCAGCAGGGACGTGAGCTCCTACGAGCAGTACTTC. Full variable domain (missing parts from reference TRBV5-6 and TRBJ2-7): DAGVTQSPTHLIKTRGQQVTLRCSPKSGHDTVSWYQQALGQGPQFIFQYYEEEERQRGNFPDRFSGHQFPNYSSELNVNALLLGDSALYLCASSRDVSSYEQYFGPGTRLTVT.